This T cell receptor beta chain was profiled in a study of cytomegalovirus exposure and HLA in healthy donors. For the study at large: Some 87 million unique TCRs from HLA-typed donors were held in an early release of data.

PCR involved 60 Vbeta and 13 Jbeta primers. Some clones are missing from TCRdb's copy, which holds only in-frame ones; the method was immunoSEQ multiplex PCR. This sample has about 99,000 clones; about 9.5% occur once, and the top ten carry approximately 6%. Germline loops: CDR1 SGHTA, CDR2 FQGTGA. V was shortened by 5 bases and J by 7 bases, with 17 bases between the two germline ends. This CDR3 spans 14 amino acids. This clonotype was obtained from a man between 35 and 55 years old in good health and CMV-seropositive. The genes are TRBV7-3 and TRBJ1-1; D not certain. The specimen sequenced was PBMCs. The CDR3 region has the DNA TGTGCCAGCAGCGATGGTTTGGGCTTCGGTGAAGCTTTCTTT. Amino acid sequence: CASSDGLGFGEAFF. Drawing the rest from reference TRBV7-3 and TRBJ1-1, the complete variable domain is GAGVSQTPSNKVTEKGKYVELRCDPISGHTALYWYRQSLGQGPEFLIYFQGTGAADDSGLPNDRFFAVRPEGSVSTLKIQRTERGDSAVYLCASSDGLGFGEAFFGQGTRLTVV.